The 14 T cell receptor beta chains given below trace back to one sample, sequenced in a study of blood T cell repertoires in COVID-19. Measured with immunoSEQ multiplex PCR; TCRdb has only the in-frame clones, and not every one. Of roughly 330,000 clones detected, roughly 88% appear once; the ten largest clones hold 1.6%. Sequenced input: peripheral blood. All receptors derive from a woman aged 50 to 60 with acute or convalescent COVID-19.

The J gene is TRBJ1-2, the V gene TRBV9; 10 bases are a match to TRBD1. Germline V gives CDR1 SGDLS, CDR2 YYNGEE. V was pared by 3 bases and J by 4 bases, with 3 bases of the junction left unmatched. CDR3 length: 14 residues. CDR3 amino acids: CASSGQGARYGYTF. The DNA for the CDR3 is TGTGCCAGCAGCGGACAGGGGGCCCGCTATGGCTACACCTTC.

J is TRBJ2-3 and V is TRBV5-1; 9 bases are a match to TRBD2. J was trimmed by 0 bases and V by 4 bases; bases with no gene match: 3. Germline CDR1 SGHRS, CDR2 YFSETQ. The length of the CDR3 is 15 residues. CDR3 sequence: CASSPLAGSTDTQYF. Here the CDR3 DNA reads TGCGCCAGCAGCCCACTAGCGGGCAGCACAGATACGCAGTATTTT.

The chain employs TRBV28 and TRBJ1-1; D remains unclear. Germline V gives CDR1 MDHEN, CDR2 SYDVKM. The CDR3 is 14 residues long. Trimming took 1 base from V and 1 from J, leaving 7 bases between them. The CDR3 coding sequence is TGTGCCAGCAGTTTATTTAAGCAGAACACTGAAGCTTTCTTT. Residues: CASSLFKQNTEAFF. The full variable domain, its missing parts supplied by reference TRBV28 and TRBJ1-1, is DVKVTQSSRYLVKRTGEKVFLECVQDMDHENMFWYRQDPGLGLRLIYFSYDVKMKEKGDIPEGYSVSREKKERFSLILESASTNQTSMYLCASSLFKQNTEAFFGQGTRLTVV.

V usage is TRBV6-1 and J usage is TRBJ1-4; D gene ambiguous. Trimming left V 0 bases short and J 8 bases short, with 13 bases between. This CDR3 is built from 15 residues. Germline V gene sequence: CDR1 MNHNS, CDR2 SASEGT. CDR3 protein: CASSEAGQSLEKLFF. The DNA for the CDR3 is TGTGCCAGCAGTGAAGCTGGGCAGAGCTTGGAAAAACTGTTTTTT.

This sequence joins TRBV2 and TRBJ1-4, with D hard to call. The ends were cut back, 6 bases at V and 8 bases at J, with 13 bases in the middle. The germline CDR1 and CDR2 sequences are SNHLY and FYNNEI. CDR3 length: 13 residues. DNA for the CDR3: TGTGCCAGCAGACCTCTCCCGGGGGAAAAACTGTTTTTT. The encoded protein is CASRPLPGEKLFF. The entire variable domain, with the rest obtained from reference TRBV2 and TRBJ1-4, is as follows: EPEVTQTPSHQVTQMGQEVILRCVPISNHLYFYWYRQILGQKVEFLVSFYNNEISEKSEIFDDQFSVERPDGSNFTLKIRSTKLEDSAMYFCASRPLPGEKLFFGSGTQLSVL.

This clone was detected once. This chain's CDR3 is CASSLSGQTYEQYF. The CDR3 DNA follows: TGCGCCAGCAGCTTGAGTGGACAGACCTACGAGCAGTACTTC. The gene calls are TRBV5-1 and TRBJ2-7; D may be TRBD1 (6 bases). CDR1 is SGHRS, CDR2 YFSETQ, per germline. The CDR3 has 14 amino acids. V lost 1 base and J lost 2, with 10 bases in between.

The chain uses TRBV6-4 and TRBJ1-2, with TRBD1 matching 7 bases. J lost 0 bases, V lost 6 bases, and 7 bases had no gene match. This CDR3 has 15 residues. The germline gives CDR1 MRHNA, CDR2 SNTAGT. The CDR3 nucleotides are TGTGCCAGCAGGGGACAGCCCAACTCTAACTATGGCTACACCTTC. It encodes CASRGQPNSNYGYTF.

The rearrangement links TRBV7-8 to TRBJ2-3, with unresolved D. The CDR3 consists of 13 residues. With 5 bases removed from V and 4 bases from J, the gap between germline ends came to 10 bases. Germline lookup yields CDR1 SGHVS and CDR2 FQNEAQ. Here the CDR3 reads CASSARYADTQYF. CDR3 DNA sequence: TGTGCCAGCAGCGCGCGGTACGCAGATACGCAGTATTTT.

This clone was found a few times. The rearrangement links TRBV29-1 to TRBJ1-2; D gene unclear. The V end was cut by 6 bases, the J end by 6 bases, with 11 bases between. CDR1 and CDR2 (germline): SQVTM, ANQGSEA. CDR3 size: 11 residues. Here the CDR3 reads CSVLGSNGYTF. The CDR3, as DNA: TGCAGCGTCCTCGGGAGCAATGGCTACACCTTC.

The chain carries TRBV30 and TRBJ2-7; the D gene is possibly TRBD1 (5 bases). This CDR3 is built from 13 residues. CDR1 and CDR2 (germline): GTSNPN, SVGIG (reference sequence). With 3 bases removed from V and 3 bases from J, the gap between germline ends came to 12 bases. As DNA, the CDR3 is TGTGCCTGGAGCAAAAAGGGGAACTACGAGCAGTACTTC. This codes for CAWSKKGNYEQYF. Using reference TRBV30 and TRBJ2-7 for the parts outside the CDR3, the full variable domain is SQTIHQWPATLVQPVGSPLSLECTVEGTSNPNLYWYRQAAGRGLQLLFYSVGIGQISSEVPQNLSASRPQDRQFILSSKKLLLSDSGFYLCAWSKKGNYEQYFGPGTRLTVT.

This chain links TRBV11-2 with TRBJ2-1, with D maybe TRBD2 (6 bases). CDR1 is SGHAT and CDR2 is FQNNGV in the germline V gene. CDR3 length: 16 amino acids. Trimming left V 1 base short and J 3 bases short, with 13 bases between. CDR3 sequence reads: CASSLAWAGLYNEQFF. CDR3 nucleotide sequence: TGTGCCAGCAGCTTAGCGTGGGCGGGACTCTACAATGAGCAGTTCTTC.

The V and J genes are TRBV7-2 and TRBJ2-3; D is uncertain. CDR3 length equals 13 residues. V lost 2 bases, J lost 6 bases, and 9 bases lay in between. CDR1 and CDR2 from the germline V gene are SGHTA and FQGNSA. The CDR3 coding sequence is TGTGCCAGCAGCTTAAATCAGGCGGATACGCAGTATTTT. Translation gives CASSLNQADTQYF.

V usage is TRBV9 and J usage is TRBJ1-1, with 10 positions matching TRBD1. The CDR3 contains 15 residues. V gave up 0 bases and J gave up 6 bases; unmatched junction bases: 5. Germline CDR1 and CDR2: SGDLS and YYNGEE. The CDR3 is CASSVEGQGIAEAFF. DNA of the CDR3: TGTGCCAGCAGCGTAGAGGGACAGGGGATAGCTGAAGCTTTCTTT.

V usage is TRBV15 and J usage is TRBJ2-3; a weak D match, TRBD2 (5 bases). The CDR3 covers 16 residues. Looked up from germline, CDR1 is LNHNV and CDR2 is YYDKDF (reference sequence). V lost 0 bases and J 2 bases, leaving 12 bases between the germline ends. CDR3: CATSRDIGVLTDTQYF. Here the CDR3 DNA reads TGTGCCACCAGCAGAGATATCGGGGTTCTCACAGATACGCAGTATTTT.